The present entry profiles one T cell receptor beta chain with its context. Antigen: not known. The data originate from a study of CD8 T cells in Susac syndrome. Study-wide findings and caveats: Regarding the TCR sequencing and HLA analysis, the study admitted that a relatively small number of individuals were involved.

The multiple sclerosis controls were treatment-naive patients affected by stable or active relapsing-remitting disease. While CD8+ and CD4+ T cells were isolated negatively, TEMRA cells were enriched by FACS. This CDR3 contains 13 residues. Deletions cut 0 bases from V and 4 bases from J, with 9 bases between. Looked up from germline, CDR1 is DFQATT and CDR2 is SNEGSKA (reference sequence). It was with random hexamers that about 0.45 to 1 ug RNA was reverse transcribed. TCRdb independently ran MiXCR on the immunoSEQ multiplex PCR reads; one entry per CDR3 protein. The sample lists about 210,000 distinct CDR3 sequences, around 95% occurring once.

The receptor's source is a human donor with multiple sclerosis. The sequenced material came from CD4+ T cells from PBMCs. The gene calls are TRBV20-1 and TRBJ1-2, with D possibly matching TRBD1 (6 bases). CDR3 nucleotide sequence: TGCAGTGCTAGAGAGGAGGGGGTCTATGGCTACACCTTC. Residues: CSAREEGVYGYTF.